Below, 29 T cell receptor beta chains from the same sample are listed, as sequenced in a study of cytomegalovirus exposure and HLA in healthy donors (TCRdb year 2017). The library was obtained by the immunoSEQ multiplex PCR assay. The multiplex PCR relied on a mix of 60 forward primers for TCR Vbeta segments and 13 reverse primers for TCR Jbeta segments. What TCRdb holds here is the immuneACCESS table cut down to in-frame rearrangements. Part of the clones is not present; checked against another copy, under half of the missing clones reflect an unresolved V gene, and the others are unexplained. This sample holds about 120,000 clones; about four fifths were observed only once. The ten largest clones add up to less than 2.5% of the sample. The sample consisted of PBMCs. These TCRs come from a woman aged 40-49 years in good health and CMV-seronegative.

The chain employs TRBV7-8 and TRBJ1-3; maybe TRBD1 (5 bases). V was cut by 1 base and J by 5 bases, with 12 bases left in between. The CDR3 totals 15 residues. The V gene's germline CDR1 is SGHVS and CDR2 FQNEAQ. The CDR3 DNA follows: TGTGCCAGCAGCTTAGAATTGACAGCCAGAAACACCATATATTTT. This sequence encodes CASSLELTARNTIYF.

The CDR3 spells CASRLSGTSGYEQYF. CDR3 DNA: TGTGCCAGCAGATTATCCGGGACTAGCGGCTACGAGCAGTACTTC. The chain uses TRBV2 and TRBJ2-7; 11 nucleotides agree with TRBD2. There are 15 residues in the CDR3. CDR1 SNHLY and CDR2 FYNNEI come from the germline V gene. Trimming cost V 6 bases and J 3 bases; bases outside gene matches: 7.

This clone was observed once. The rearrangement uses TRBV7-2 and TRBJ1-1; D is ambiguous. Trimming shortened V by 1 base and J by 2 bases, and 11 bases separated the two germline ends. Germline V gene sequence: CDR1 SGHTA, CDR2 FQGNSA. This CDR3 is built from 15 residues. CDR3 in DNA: TGTGCCAGCAGCTTAGTCGAGGACTTTAACACTGAAGCTTTCTTT. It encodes CASSLVEDFNTEAFF.

In DNA, the CDR3 is TGTGCCAGCAGCAGGGGAGGGGGGACGCAGTATTTT. This gives the protein CASSRGGGTQYF. The V gene is TRBV6-5, the J gene TRBJ2-3; TRBD2 is a possible D gene (7 bases). The CDR3 is 12 residues long. The germline gives CDR1 MNHEY, CDR2 SVGAGI. Trimming shortened V by 6 bases and J by 9 bases, and 13 bases separated the two germline ends.

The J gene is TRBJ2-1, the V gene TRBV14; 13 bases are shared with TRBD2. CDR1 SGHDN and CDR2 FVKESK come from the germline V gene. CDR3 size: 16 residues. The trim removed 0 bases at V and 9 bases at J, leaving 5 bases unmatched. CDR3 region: CASSQDWTSGRVEQFF. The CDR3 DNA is TGTGCCAGCAGCCAAGATTGGACTAGCGGGAGAGTTGAGCAGTTCTTC.

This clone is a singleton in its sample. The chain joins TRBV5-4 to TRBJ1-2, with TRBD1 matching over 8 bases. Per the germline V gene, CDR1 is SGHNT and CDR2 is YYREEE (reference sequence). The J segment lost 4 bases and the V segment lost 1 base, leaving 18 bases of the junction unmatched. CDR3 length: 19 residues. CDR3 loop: CASSLSSGGSLISGYGYTF. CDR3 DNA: TGTGCCAGCAGCTTGAGCTCAGGGGGCTCTTTAATAAGTGGCTATGGCTACACCTTC. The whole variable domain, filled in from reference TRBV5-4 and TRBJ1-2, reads ETGVTQSPTHLIKTRGQQVTLRCSSQSGHNTVSWYQQALGQGPQFIFQYYREEENGRGNFPPRFSGLQFPNYSSELNVNALELDDSALYLCASSLSSGGSLISGYGYTFGSGTRLTVV.

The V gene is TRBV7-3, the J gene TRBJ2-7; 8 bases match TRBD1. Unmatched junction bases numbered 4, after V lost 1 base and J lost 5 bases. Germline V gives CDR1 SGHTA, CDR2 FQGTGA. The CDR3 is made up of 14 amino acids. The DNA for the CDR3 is TGTGCCAGCAGCTTAAGGGCAGGGGGCAACGAGCAGTACTTC. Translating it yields CASSLRAGGNEQYF.

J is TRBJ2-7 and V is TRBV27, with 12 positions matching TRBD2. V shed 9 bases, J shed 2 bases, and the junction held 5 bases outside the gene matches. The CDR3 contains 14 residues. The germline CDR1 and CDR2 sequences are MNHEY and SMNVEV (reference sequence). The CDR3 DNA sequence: TGTGCCAGTAAGCGGACTAGCGGGGCCTACGAGCAGTACTTC. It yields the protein CASKRTSGAYEQYF.

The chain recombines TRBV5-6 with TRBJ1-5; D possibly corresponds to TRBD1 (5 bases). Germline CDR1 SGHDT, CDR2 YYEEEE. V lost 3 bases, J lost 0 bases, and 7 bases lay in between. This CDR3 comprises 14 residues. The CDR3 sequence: CASSSQGSNQPQHF. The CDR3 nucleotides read TGTGCCAGCAGCTCTCAGGGTAGCAATCAGCCCCAGCATTTT.

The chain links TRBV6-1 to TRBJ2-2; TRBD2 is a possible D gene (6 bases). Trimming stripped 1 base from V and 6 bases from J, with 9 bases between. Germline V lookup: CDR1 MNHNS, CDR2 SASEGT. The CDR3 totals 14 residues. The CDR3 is CASSEGLDSGELFF. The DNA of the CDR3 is TGTGCCAGCAGTGAAGGACTAGATTCCGGGGAGCTGTTTTTT.

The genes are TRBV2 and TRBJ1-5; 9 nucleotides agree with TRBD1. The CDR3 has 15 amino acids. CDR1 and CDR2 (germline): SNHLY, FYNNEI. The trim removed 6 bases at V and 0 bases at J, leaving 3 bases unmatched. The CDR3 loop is CASRGQGNSNQPQHF. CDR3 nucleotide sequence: TGTGCCAGCAGGGGACAGGGCAATAGCAATCAGCCCCAGCATTTT.

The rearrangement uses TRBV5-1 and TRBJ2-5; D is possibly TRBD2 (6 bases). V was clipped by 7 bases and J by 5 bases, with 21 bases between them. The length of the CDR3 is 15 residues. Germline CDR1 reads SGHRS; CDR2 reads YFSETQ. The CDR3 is CASLPRPGRMETQYF. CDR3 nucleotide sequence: TGCGCCAGCCTACCGCGGCCAGGGAGGATGGAGACCCAGTACTTC.

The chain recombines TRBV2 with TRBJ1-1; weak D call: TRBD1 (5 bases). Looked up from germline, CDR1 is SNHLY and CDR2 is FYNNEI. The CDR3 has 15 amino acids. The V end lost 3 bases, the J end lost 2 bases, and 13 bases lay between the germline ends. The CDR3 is CASSDRPGINTEAFF. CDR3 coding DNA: TGTGCCAGCAGTGATCGTCCAGGGATAAACACTGAAGCTTTCTTT. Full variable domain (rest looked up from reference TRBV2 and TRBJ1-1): EPEVTQTPSHQVTQMGQEVILRCVPISNHLYFYWYRQILGQKVEFLVSFYNNEISEKSEIFDDQFSVERPDGSNFTLKIRSTKLEDSAMYFCASSDRPGINTEAFFGQGTRLTVV.

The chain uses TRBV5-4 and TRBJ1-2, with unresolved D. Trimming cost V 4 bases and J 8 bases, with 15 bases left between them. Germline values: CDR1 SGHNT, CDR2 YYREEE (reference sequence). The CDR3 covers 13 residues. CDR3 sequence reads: CASSVRDAEGYTF. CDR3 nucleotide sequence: TGTGCCAGCAGCGTGCGGGATGCTGAGGGCTACACCTTC.

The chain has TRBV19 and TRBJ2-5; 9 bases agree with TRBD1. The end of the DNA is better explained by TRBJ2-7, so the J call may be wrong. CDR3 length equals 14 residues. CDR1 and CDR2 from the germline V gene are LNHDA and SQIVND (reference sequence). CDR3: CASSPETGGYEQYF. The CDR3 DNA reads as TGTGCCAGTAGTCCCGAGACAGGGGGCTACGAGCAGTACTTC.

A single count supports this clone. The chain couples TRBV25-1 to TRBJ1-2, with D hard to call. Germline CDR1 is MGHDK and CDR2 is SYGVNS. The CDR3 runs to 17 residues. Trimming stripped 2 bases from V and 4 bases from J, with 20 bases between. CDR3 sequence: CASSEGPPGSFFYGYTF. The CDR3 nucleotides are TGTGCCAGCAGTGAAGGGCCACCTGGCAGCTTCTTCTATGGCTACACCTTC.

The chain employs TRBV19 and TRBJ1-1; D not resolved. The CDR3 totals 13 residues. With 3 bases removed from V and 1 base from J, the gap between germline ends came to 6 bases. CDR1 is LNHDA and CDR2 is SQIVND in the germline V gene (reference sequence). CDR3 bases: TGTGCCAGTAGTATTCGAGGGAACACTGAAGCTTTCTTT. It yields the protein CASSIRGNTEAFF.

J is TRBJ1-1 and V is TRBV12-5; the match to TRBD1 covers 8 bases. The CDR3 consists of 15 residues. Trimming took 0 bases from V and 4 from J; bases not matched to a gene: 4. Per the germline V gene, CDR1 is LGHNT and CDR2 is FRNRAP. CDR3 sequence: CASGLVGTGSTEAFF. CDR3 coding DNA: TGTGCTAGTGGTTTGGTAGGGACAGGCTCCACTGAAGCTTTCTTT.

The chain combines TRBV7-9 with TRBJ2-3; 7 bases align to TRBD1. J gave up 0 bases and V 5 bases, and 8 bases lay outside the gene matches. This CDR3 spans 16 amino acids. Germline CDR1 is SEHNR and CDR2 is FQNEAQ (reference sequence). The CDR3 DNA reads TGTGCCAGCAGCGTACGGGGACAGTATAGCACAGATACGCAGTATTTT. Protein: CASSVRGQYSTDTQYF.

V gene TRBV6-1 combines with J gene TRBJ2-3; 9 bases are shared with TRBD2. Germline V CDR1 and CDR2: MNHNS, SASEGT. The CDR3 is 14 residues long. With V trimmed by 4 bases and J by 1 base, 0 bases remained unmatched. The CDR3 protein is CASSGTSGTDTQYF. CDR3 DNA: TGTGCCAGCAGTGGGACTAGCGGCACAGATACGCAGTATTTT.

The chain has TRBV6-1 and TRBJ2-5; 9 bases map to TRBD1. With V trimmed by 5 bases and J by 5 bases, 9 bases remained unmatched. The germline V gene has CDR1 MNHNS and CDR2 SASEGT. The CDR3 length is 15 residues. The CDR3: CASSKQGAHTETQYF. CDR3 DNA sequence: TGTGCCAGCAGTAAACAGGGGGCGCATACTGAGACCCAGTACTTC.

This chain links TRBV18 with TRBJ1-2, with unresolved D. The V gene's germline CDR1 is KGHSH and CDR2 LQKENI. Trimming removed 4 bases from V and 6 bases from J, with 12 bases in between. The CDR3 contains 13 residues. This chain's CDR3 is CASSLKLEDGYTF. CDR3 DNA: TGTGCCAGCTCACTAAAACTGGAGGATGGCTACACCTTC. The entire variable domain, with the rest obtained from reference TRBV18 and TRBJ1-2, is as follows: NAGVMQNPRHLVRRRGQEARLRCSPMKGHSHVYWYRQLPEEGLKFMVYLQKENIIDESGMPKERFSAEFPKEGPSILRIQQVVRGDSAAYFCASSLKLEDGYTFGSGTRLTVV.

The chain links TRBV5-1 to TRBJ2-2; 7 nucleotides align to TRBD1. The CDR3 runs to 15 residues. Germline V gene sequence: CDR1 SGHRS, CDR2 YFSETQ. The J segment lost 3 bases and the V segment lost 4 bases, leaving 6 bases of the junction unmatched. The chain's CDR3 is CASSARDSYTGELFF. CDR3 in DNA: TGCGCCAGCAGCGCCCGGGACAGCTACACCGGGGAGCTGTTTTTT.

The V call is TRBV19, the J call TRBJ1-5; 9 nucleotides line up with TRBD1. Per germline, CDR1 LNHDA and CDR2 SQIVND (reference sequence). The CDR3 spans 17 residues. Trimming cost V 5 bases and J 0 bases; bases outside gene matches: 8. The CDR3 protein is CASSPDRGQGSNQPQHF. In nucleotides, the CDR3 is TGTGCCAGTAGTCCAGATAGGGGACAGGGTAGCAATCAGCCCCAGCATTTT.

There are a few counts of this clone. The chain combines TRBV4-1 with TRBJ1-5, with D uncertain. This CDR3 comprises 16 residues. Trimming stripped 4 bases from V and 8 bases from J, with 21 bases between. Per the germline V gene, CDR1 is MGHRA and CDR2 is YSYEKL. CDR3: CASSPHFEVQTEPQHF. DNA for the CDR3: TGCGCCAGCAGCCCCCATTTTGAGGTCCAGACTGAGCCCCAGCATTTT.

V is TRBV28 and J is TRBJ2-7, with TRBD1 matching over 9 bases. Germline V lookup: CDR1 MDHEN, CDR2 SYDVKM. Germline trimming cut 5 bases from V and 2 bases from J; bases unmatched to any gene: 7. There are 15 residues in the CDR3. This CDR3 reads CASSGHRGRTYEQYF. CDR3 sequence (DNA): TGTGCCAGCAGTGGACACAGGGGGCGAACCTACGAGCAGTACTTC. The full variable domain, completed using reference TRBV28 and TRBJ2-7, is DVKVTQSSRYLVKRTGEKVFLECVQDMDHENMFWYRQDPGLGLRLIYFSYDVKMKEKGDIPEGYSVSREKKERFSLILESASTNQTSMYLCASSGHRGRTYEQYFGPGTRLTVT.

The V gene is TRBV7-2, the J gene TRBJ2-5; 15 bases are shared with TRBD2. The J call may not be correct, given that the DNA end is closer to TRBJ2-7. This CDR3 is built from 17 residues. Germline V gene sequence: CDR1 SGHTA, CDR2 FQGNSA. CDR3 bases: TGTGCCAGCAGGGCCTGGGGACTAGCGGGAGGAAAGGCCGAGCAGTACTTC. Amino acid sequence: CASRAWGLAGGKAEQYF.

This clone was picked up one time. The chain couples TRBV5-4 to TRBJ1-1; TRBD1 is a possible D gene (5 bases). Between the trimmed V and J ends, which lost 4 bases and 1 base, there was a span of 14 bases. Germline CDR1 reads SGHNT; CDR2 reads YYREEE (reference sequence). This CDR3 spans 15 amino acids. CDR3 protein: CASSAGGTENTEAFF. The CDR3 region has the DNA TGTGCCAGCAGCGCTGGGGGGACCGAGAACACTGAAGCTTTCTTT.

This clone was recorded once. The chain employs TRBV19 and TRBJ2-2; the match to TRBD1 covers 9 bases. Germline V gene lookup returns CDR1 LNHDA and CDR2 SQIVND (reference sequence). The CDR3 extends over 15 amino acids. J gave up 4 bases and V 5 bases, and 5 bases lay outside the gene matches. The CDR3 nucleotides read TGTGCCAGTAGTCGTCCGGGACAGGGCACCGGGGAGCTGTTTTTT. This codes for CASSRPGQGTGELFF.